Below are 6 T cell receptor beta chains sequenced from a single sample in a study of OX40 agonist ivuxolimab in advanced cancers. Data came from immunoSEQ multiplex PCR; TCRdb stores just in-frame clones and leaves some out. The sample lists 71,000 or so clones; over 90% were seen once. The sequencing here drew on CD4+ or CD8+ T cells sorted from blood, taken in a trial of the OX40 agonist ivuxolimab. These receptors were collected from an adult with an advanced solid tumor such as melanoma, head and neck, liver or kidney cancer.

V is TRBV5-1 and J is TRBJ1-2; no definite D call. The germline V gene encodes CDR1 SGHRS and CDR2 YFSETQ. V was shortened by 0 bases and J by 2 bases, with 11 bases between the two germline ends. There are 15 residues in the CDR3. The CDR3 sequence: CASSLEGRPNYGYTF. As DNA, the CDR3 is TGCGCCAGCAGCTTGGAGGGCCGACCGAACTATGGCTACACCTTC.

The chain is built from TRBV6-1 and TRBJ2-1; the D gene is possibly TRBD1 (6 bases). Germline lookup yields CDR1 MNHNS and CDR2 SASEGT. This CDR3 spans 16 amino acids. V gave up 2 bases and J gave up 4 bases, with 15 bases separating them. CDR3 loop: CASSELGLRGYNEQFF. CDR3 DNA: TGTGCCAGCAGTGAACTAGGACTCAGGGGTTACAATGAGCAGTTCTTC.

The chain links TRBV19 to TRBJ1-2, with D uncertain. From germline, CDR1 is LNHDA and CDR2 SQIVND (reference sequence). V shed 1 base and J shed 10 bases, with 13 bases lying between them. The CDR3 has 13 amino acids. Here the CDR3 reads CASSIGLTTVYTF. As DNA, the CDR3 is TGTGCCAGTAGTATAGGACTTACGACTGTCTACACCTTC.

The rearrangement uses TRBV4-1 and TRBJ2-7; 7 bases map to TRBD1. CDR1 and CDR2 from the germline V gene are MGHRA and YSYEKL. J gave up 1 base and V 4 bases, and 7 bases lay outside the gene matches. The CDR3 is 15 residues long. CDR3 sequence reads: CASSPKTGISYEQYF. The CDR3, as DNA: TGCGCCAGCAGCCCAAAGACAGGGATTTCCTACGAGCAGTACTTC.

The CDR3: CASSLGAPEAFF. The CDR3 region has the DNA TGTGCCAGCAGCTTGGGGGCCCCTGAAGCTTTCTTT. The chain links TRBV5-8 to TRBJ1-1, with D unresolved. Germline V CDR1 and CDR2: SGHTS, YDEGEE. Between the trimmed V and J ends, which lost 0 bases and 6 bases, there was a span of 6 bases. The CDR3 runs to 12 residues.

The J gene is TRBJ2-7, the V gene TRBV4-1; 8 bases fit TRBD2. Germline V CDR1 and CDR2: MGHRA, YSYEKL. The CDR3 runs 16 residues. Trimming took 1 base from V and 2 from J; bases not matched to a gene: 7. The CDR3 DNA reads TGCGCCAGCAGCCAAGTCGCGAGCGGGAGAGCCTACGAGCAGTACTTC. Translating gives CASSQVASGRAYEQYF.